A single sample gave rise to the 32 T cell receptor beta chains below, sequenced in a study of T cells in Graves' hyperthyroidism and ophthalmopathy. Researchers amplified the TCR beta CDR3 regions from RNA transcripts. TCR CDR3 regions were first amplified by RT-PCR with HTBI primers. TCRdb re-analysed the multiplex PCR reads in MiXCR, keeping a single row per CDR3 protein. The table records some 510,000 distinct CDR3 sequences, around 20% of them present only once. Material for sequencing was blood. The receptors come from a man in his late teens or twenties with Graves' hyperthyroidism.

This CDR3 is CASSYATETQYF. In DNA, the CDR3 is TGTGCCAGCAGTTACGCTACGGAGACCCAGTACTTC. The chain combines TRBV6-9 with TRBJ2-5, with no clear D. The germline V gene encodes CDR1 MNHGY and CDR2 SVAAGI. V dropped 3 bases and J dropped 5 bases, with 7 bases sitting between them. CDR3 length: 12 amino acids.

The chain is built from TRBV11-2 and TRBJ1-3, with a tentative D call TRBD1 (5 bases). There are 17 residues in the CDR3. Trimming cost V 6 bases and J 0 bases, with 18 bases left between them. From germline, CDR1 is SGHAT and CDR2 FQNNGV. The CDR3 is CASRGPGPASSGNTIYF. The CDR3 DNA sequence: TGTGCCAGCAGGGGACCGGGACCGGCCAGCTCTGGAAACACCATATATTTT.

This clonotype was picked up many times. The V call is TRBV7-9, the J call TRBJ1-1; D ambiguous. Per the germline V gene, CDR1 is SEHNR and CDR2 is FQNEAQ (reference sequence). Between the trimmed V and J ends, which lost 6 bases and 7 bases, there was a span of 21 bases. The CDR3 loop spans 15 amino acids. The CDR3 is CASRPPVRLGIEAFF. CDR3 DNA sequence: TGTGCCAGCAGACCCCCCGTCCGACTCGGGATTGAAGCTTTCTTT.

This clonotype was detected a few times. The genes are TRBV11-1 and TRBJ2-3, with a tentative D call TRBD2 (5 bases). This CDR3 comprises 15 residues. V was pared by 0 bases and J by 2 bases, with 9 bases between. The germline V gene encodes CDR1 SGHAT and CDR2 FQDESV (reference sequence). As DNA, the CDR3 is TGTGCCAGCAGCTTAGCGTCGGGGTTCACAGATACGCAGTATTTT. Encoded protein: CASSLASGFTDTQYF.

This clonotype was counted many times. The chain carries TRBV2 and TRBJ2-7; possible D gene TRBD2, 6 bases. This CDR3 has 16 residues. Trimming shortened V by 6 bases and J by 3 bases, and 21 bases separated the two germline ends. The V gene's germline CDR1 is SNHLY and CDR2 FYNNEI. CDR3 region: CASRGGLLPPYYEQYF. DNA of the CDR3: TGTGCCAGCAGGGGGGGTCTGCTGCCCCCCTACTACGAGCAGTACTTC.

This clonotype was counted many times. The V gene is TRBV4-1, the J gene TRBJ1-2; D might be TRBD1 (6 bases). Germline CDR1 reads MGHRA; CDR2 reads YSYEKL. The CDR3 covers 14 residues. V lost 1 base and J lost 4, with 10 bases in between. The CDR3 region is CASSQVGGLYGYTF. CDR3 bases: TGCGCCAGCAGCCAAGTCGGGGGCCTCTATGGCTACACCTTC.

This clonotype occurred many times. V gene TRBV7-9 combines with J gene TRBJ2-5, with 9 bases fitting TRBD1. This CDR3 has 16 residues. Germline V gene data show CDR1 as SEHNR and CDR2 as FQNEAQ (reference sequence). Germline trimming cut 0 bases from V and 5 bases from J; bases unmatched to any gene: 7. The CDR3 loop reads CASSLAGTGIGETQYF. The CDR3 nucleotides read TGTGCCAGCAGCTTAGCGGGGACAGGGATCGGGGAGACCCAGTACTTC. Complete variable domain (other parts from reference TRBV7-9 and TRBJ2-5): DTGVSQNPRHKITKRGQNVTFRCDPISEHNRLYWYRQTLGQGPEFLTYFQNEAQLEKSRLLSDRFSAERPKGSFSTLEIQRTEQGDSAMYLCASSLAGTGIGETQYFGPGTRLLVL.

At least ten counts were recorded for this clonotype. The CDR3 loop reads CSARTVNHGYTF. Here the CDR3 DNA reads TGCAGTGCTAGGACAGTCAATCACGGCTACACCTTC. This rearrangement joins TRBV20-1 to TRBJ1-2, with a weak D call TRBD1 (5 bases). Germline CDR1 reads DFQATT; CDR2 reads SNEGSKA (reference sequence). The CDR3 has 12 residues. The V end was cut by 3 bases, the J end by 8 bases, with 13 bases between.

J is TRBJ2-7 and V is TRBV29-1; D is possibly TRBD1 or TRBD2 (6 bases each). The germline CDR1 and CDR2 sequences are SQVTM and ANQGSEA. V lost 4 bases and J 7 bases, leaving 14 bases between the germline ends. The CDR3 has 12 amino acids. Here the CDR3 DNA reads TGCAGCGTTGTGTCGGGGGCGCGTGAGCAGTACTTC. It yields the protein CSVVSGAREQYF.

Only a few counts were recorded for this clonotype. The chain has TRBV9 and TRBJ1-2, with TRBD1 as a possible D gene (5 bases). Trimming shortened V by 3 bases and J by 6 bases, and 9 bases separated the two germline ends. There are 12 residues in the CDR3. Germline-derived CDR1 and CDR2 are SGDLS and YYNGEE. The CDR3 region has the DNA TGTGCCAGCAGCGCAGCAGGGAATGGCTACACCTTC. As protein: CASSAAGNGYTF. The complete variable domain, with remaining parts taken from reference TRBV9 and TRBJ1-2, reads DSGVTQTPKHLITATGQRVTLRCSPRSGDLSVYWYQQSLDQGLQFLIQYYNGEERAKGNILERFSAQQFPDLHSELNLSSLELGDSALYFCASSAAGNGYTFGSGTRLTVV.

This clonotype was observed at least ten times. The chain carries TRBV5-1 and TRBJ2-5, with D possibly TRBD2 on 7 matching bases. The CDR3 totals 14 residues. Germline CDR1 is SGHRS and CDR2 is YFSETQ. V lost 6 bases to trimming and J lost 3 bases, with 15 bases between them. The CDR3 loop reads CASTLGGPEETQYF. In nucleotides, the CDR3 is TGCGCCAGCACCCTGGGGGGGCCAGAAGAGACCCAGTACTTC.

In nucleotides, the CDR3 is TGTGCCAGCTCACCCCGGGACAGCCCCAACACTGAAGCTTTCTTT. Translation gives CASSPRDSPNTEAFF. The chain has TRBV18 and TRBJ1-1; 7 bases fit TRBD1. Germline V gene data show CDR1 as KGHSH and CDR2 as LQKENI. This CDR3 comprises 15 residues. V shed 3 bases and J 2 bases; nucleotides not matched to a gene: 6.

This clonotype was detected ten times or more. J is TRBJ2-7 and V is TRBV28, with D perhaps TRBD1 or TRBD2 (5 bases each). Germline lookup yields CDR1 MDHEN and CDR2 SYDVKM. The V end was cut by 4 bases, the J end by 3 bases, with 10 bases between. CDR3 length equals 13 residues. The CDR3 spells CASSSGPLYEQYF. The DNA for the CDR3 is TGTGCCAGCAGTTCGGGACCGCTCTACGAGCAGTACTTC. The whole variable domain, filled in from reference TRBV28 and TRBJ2-7, reads DVKVTQSSRYLVKRTGEKVFLECVQDMDHENMFWYRQDPGLGLRLIYFSYDVKMKEKGDIPEGYSVSREKKERFSLILESASTNQTSMYLCASSSGPLYEQYFGPGTRLTVT.

V is TRBV12-3 or TRBV12-4 and J is TRBJ2-7; the match to TRBD2 covers 8 bases. Trimming took 6 bases from V and 4 from J; bases not matched to a gene: 11. The CDR3 loop spans 15 amino acids. The CDR3 sequence is CASRSSGVGSYEQYF. In DNA, the CDR3 is TGTGCCAGCAGGAGTAGCGGGGTGGGCTCTTACGAGCAGTACTTC.

In this sample, this clonotype turned up many times. The chain recombines TRBV10-3 with TRBJ2-2; 7 bases are a match to TRBD1. This CDR3 has 14 residues. V gave up 8 bases and J gave up 1 base; unmatched junction bases: 4. CDR1 is ENHRY and CDR2 is SYGVKD in the germline V gene. The CDR3 sequence: CAIGRQGNTGELFF. CDR3 nucleotide sequence: TGTGCCATCGGAAGACAGGGGAACACCGGGGAGCTGTTTTTT.

This clonotype was seen a single time. The chain is built from TRBV13 and TRBJ1-2, with D possibly TRBD1 on 5 matching bases. Trimming took off 6 bases at V and 8 bases at J, with 22 bases between the two ends. Germline V gene sequence: CDR1 PRHDT, CDR2 FYEKMQ (reference sequence). The CDR3 consists of 15 residues. The CDR3 DNA reads TGTGCCAGCAGTGGGGGTGGCGTTCGCCGTAGGGGCTACACCTTC. Translating it yields CASSGGGVRRRGYTF. Full variable domain (remainder filled in from reference TRBV13 and TRBJ1-2): AAGVIQSPRHLIKEKRETATLKCYPIPRHDTVYWYQQGPGQDPQFLISFYEKMQSDKGSIPDRFSAQQFSDYHSELNMSSLELGDSALYFCASSGGGVRRRGYTFGSGTRLTVV.

To note about this clonotype: Given a much more abundant clone one base away, this may be a read error. The chain combines TRBV7-9 with TRBJ1-2; maybe TRBD1 (6 bases). The germline V gene has CDR1 SEHNR and CDR2 FQNEAQ (reference sequence). The CDR3 runs to 13 residues. The CDR3 spells CACRSLDSYGYTF. As DNA, the CDR3 is TGTGCCTGCAGATCCTTGGACAGCTATGGCTACACCTTC.

This clonotype was observed a handful of times. The chain is built from TRBV6-4 and TRBJ2-3; D uncertain. CDR1 MRHNA and CDR2 SNTAGT come from the germline V gene. The V and J ends lost 6 bases and 8 bases respectively, with 9 bases between them. The CDR3 is 11 amino acids. CDR3 coding DNA: TGTGCCAGCAGCTTGTCGGCTACGCAGTATTTT. This codes for CASSLSATQYF.

In this sample, this clonotype turned up many times. J is TRBJ1-1 and V is TRBV12-3 or TRBV12-4; no reliable D call. Trimming took 6 bases from V and 0 from J, leaving 17 bases between them. There are 16 residues in the CDR3. The CDR3 sequence: CASSPLGSGLNTEAFF. The CDR3, as DNA: TGTGCCAGCAGCCCGTTAGGGAGTGGGCTGAACACTGAAGCTTTCTTT.

DNA for the CDR3: TGTGCCAGCAGTTTAATAGGGCCGAAAAACACCGGGGAGCTGTTTTTT. Amino acid sequence: CASSLIGPKNTGELFF. The rearrangement links TRBV12-3 or TRBV12-4 to TRBJ2-2; no clear D. The ends were cut back, 2 bases at V and 2 bases at J, with 12 bases in the middle. The CDR3 length is 16 residues.

This chain connects TRBV28 to TRBJ1-5; maybe TRBD1 (5 bases). The CDR3 extends over 14 amino acids. Trimming removed 4 bases at V and 9 bases at J, with 16 bases between. Looked up from germline, CDR1 is MDHEN and CDR2 is SYDVKM. The CDR3 spells CASSYSGEEWPQHF. CDR3 nucleotides: TGTGCCAGCAGTTACTCGGGGGAAGAATGGCCCCAGCATTTT.

This clonotype was detected a few times. V usage is TRBV12-3 or TRBV12-4 and J usage is TRBJ2-7; D not resolved. Trimming removed 4 bases at V and 5 bases at J, with 15 bases between. CDR3 length equals 14 residues. CDR3: CASSYLTRADEQYF. CDR3 DNA sequence: TGTGCCAGCAGTTACCTGACACGTGCTGACGAGCAGTACTTC.

The gene calls are TRBV2 and TRBJ2-5, with TRBD2 as a possible D gene (7 bases). The CDR3 has 15 amino acids. From germline, CDR1 is SNHLY and CDR2 FYNNEI. Trimming stripped 3 bases from V and 5 bases from J, with 16 bases between. The CDR3 bases are TGTGCCAGCAGTGATTCTTTAGGGGGGGGGGAGACCCAGTACTTC. Its translation is CASSDSLGGGETQYF.

This chain's CDR3 is CASSGMGTGHGYTF. The CDR3 bases are TGTGCCAGCAGTGGGATGGGGACAGGGCATGGCTACACCTTC. J is TRBJ1-2 and V is TRBV25-1, with 9 nucleotides matching TRBD1. The length of the CDR3 is 14 residues. Germline V gene sequence: CDR1 MGHDK, CDR2 SYGVNS. The V segment lost 4 bases and the J segment 6 bases; nucleotides outside the gene matches: 6.

This clonotype showed up many times. This chain uses TRBV6-1 with TRBJ1-4, with D tentatively TRBD1 (5 bases). CDR1 and CDR2 (germline): MNHNS, SASEGT. The CDR3 contains 15 residues. V was pared by 2 bases and J by 7 bases, with 14 bases between. CDR3 amino acids: CASSEREGHGEKLFF. In DNA form, the CDR3 reads TGTGCCAGCAGTGAAAGGGAGGGGCACGGTGAAAAACTGTTTTTT.

This clonotype occurred many times. The chain links TRBV5-1 to TRBJ2-7, with 7 positions matching TRBD1. J lost 6 bases, V lost 0 bases, and 3 bases had no gene match. The CDR3 spans 13 residues. Germline loops: CDR1 SGHRS, CDR2 YFSETQ. CDR3 nucleotide sequence: TGCGCCAGCAGCTTGGCCGAGGGGGCCGAGCAGTACTTC. Residues: CASSLAEGAEQYF.

This clonotype has a count of ten or more. The genes are TRBV19 and TRBJ2-7, with unresolved D. The germline V and J ends were trimmed by 3 bases and 7 bases, with 13 bases remaining between them. Germline assignment: CDR1 LNHDA and CDR2 SQIVND (reference sequence). This CDR3 comprises 13 residues. CDR3 DNA: TGTGCCAGTAGTATCACCCGCGGACCGGAGCAGTACTTC. Amino acid sequence: CASSITRGPEQYF. The whole variable domain, filled in from reference TRBV19 and TRBJ2-7, reads DGGITQSPKYLFRKEGQNVTLSCEQNLNHDAMYWYRQDPGQGLRLIYYSQIVNDFQKGDIAEGYSVSREKKESFPLTVTSAQKNPTAFYLCASSITRGPEQYFGPGTRLTVT.

This clonotype showed up just a few times. This rearrangement joins TRBV27 to TRBJ1-1; possible D gene TRBD1, 6 bases. The CDR3 length is 13 residues. CDR1 MNHEY and CDR2 SMNVEV come from the germline V gene (reference sequence). Trimming took off 8 bases at V and 3 bases at J, with 13 bases between the two ends. DNA for the CDR3: TGTGCCAGCCAGGGGAGGAGGTACACTGAAGCTTTCTTT. Encoded protein: CASQGRRYTEAFF.

This clonotype was seen a few times. V and J are TRBV7-6 and TRBJ2-5; maybe TRBD1 (6 bases). CDR3 length: 16 residues. From germline, CDR1 is SGHVS and CDR2 FNYEAQ. The germline V and J ends were trimmed by 1 base and 1 base, with 13 bases remaining between them. The CDR3 nucleotides read TGTGCCAGCAGCTTAGTTGTGGGGGCGGCCCAAGAGACCCAGTACTTC. This codes for CASSLVVGAAQETQYF.

There are many counts of this clonotype. Here the CDR3 DNA reads TGTGCCACCAGCAGAGCGTCACCCAACACTGAAGCTTTCTTT. Protein: CATSRASPNTEAFF. This rearrangement joins TRBV15 to TRBJ1-1, with no clear D. The V and J ends lost 1 base and 2 bases respectively, with 8 bases between them. CDR1 and CDR2 from the germline V gene are LNHNV and YYDKDF (reference sequence). CDR3 length: 14 amino acids.

There are many counts of this clonotype. V gene TRBV27 combines with J gene TRBJ1-1; maybe TRBD1 (5 bases). The V end was cut by 2 bases, the J end by 3 bases, with 25 bases between. This CDR3 spans 19 amino acids. From germline, CDR1 is MNHEY and CDR2 SMNVEV (reference sequence). This CDR3 is CASSLSRFTALGEDTEAFF. DNA for the CDR3: TGTGCCAGCAGTTTAAGTCGCTTTACGGCGCTGGGGGAAGACACTGAAGCTTTCTTT.

Ten or more counts support this clonotype. The genes are TRBV2 and TRBJ1-1; TRBD1 matches at 9 bases. The CDR3 sequence is 14 residues long. CDR1 and CDR2 (germline): SNHLY, FYNNEI. V lost 7 bases, J lost 2 bases, and 5 bases stayed unmatched. The CDR3 bases are TGTGCCAGCATCCGGGACAGGGTCAACACTGAAGCTTTCTTT. It codes for CASIRDRVNTEAFF.